The 30 T cell receptor beta chains presented below share a single source sample, sequenced in a study of cytomegalovirus exposure and HLA in healthy donors. With 60 Vbeta and 13 Jbeta primers, the PCR was carried out. Sequencing used immunoSEQ multiplex PCR; TCRdb keeps in-frame clones, though not all of them. The sample carries roughly 200,000 clones, 60% to 80% recorded once. The sample consisted of PBMCs. The source is a woman aged 25 to 39 in good health and CMV-seronegative.

The V gene is TRBV18, the J gene TRBJ2-5; TRBD1 is a possible D gene (5 bases). Germline assignment: CDR1 KGHSH and CDR2 LQKENI. This CDR3 contains 14 residues. V lost 4 bases and J lost 2, with 11 bases in between. CDR3 in DNA: TGTGCCAGCTCACTTCTGGGGCAACAAGAGACCCAGTACTTC. Translating it yields CASSLLGQQETQYF.

The V call is TRBV18, the J call TRBJ1-4; unclear D gene. CDR3 length equals 15 residues. Germline V CDR1 and CDR2: KGHSH, LQKENI. The germline V and J ends were trimmed by 5 bases and 0 bases, with 10 bases remaining between them. CDR3 sequence: CASSTELATNEKLFF. CDR3 sequence (DNA): TGTGCCAGCTCAACCGAGCTAGCAACTAATGAAAAACTGTTTTTT.

V and J are TRBV7-3 and TRBJ2-2; D is perhaps TRBD1 (6 bases). This CDR3 comprises 15 residues. CDR1 SGHTA and CDR2 FQGTGA come from the germline V gene. Trimming pared 0 bases from V and 2 bases from J, leaving 7 bases between. The CDR3: CASSLTGANTGELFF. For the CDR3, the DNA is TGTGCCAGCAGCTTAACGGGGGCAAACACCGGGGAGCTGTTTTTT.

This clone showed up just a few times. This chain connects TRBV6-5 to TRBJ2-7; maybe TRBD2 (6 bases). Trimming took 0 bases from V and 3 from J, leaving 15 bases between them. The CDR3 has 16 residues. Germline assignment: CDR1 MNHEY and CDR2 SVGAGI. DNA of the CDR3: TGTGCCAGCAGTTACTCATTCGGGGGAGCACACTACGAGCAGTACTTC. Translating gives CASSYSFGGAHYEQYF.

This rearrangement joins TRBV6-5 to TRBJ2-7, with a weak D call TRBD2 (6 bases). CDR1 and CDR2 (germline): MNHEY, SVGAGI. V shed 6 bases and J shed 0 bases, with 12 bases lying between them. The CDR3 has 14 amino acids. CDR3 in amino acids: CASSRGTASYEQYF. CDR3 nucleotide sequence: TGTGCCAGCAGCCGCGGGACCGCCTCCTACGAGCAGTACTTC.

This chain links TRBV4-1 with TRBJ2-5; 10 bases line up with TRBD2. The V and J ends lost 1 base and 4 bases, in that order; junction bases with no gene match: 9. There are 17 residues in the CDR3. The V gene's germline CDR1 is MGHRA and CDR2 YSYEKL. The CDR3 sequence is CASSQASGGARRETQYF. Written as DNA, the CDR3 is TGCGCCAGCAGCCAAGCCAGCGGGGGGGCCCGACGAGAGACCCAGTACTTC.

V and J are TRBV7-8 and TRBJ1-1; D gene unclear. The germline gives CDR1 SGHVS, CDR2 FQNEAQ. V gave up 2 bases and J gave up 6 bases, with 22 bases separating them. The length of the CDR3 is 17 residues. CDR3 loop: CASSLLRGRASEPEAFF. CDR3 sequence (DNA): TGTGCCAGCAGCTTATTACGAGGGAGAGCGTCAGAGCCTGAAGCTTTCTTT.

The J gene is TRBJ2-7, the V gene TRBV6-1; 7 nucleotides match TRBD1. CDR3 size: 14 residues. Germline CDR1 and CDR2: MNHNS and SASEGT. J gave up 7 bases and V 2 bases, and 8 bases lay outside the gene matches. In DNA, the CDR3 is TGTGCCAGCAGTGAACGACAGGGCTTGCGGGAGCAGTACTTC. Protein product: CASSERQGLREQYF.

The genes are TRBV4-1 and TRBJ2-7; D unresolved. CDR3 size: 15 residues. V was pared by 0 bases and J by 3 bases, with 12 bases between. Looked up from germline, CDR1 is MGHRA and CDR2 is YSYEKL. CDR3 sequence (DNA): TGCGCCAGCAGCCAAGAATGGCCAGGCTACTACGAGCAGTACTTC. It codes for CASSQEWPGYYEQYF.

This clone was found a few times. The chain links TRBV18 to TRBJ1-2; D may be TRBD1 (6 bases). The CDR3 contains 13 residues. Germline CDR1 KGHSH, CDR2 LQKENI. Trimming left V 3 bases short and J 6 bases short, with 11 bases between. The CDR3 protein is CASSPRTADGYTF. CDR3 nucleotide sequence: TGTGCCAGCTCACCCCGGACAGCTGATGGCTACACCTTC.

The gene calls are TRBV19 and TRBJ2-2; the D gene is possibly TRBD2 (5 bases). This CDR3 contains 14 residues. Germline assignment: CDR1 LNHDA and CDR2 SQIVND (reference sequence). The V end was cut by 6 bases, the J end by 1 base, with 9 bases between. CDR3 sequence reads: CASRLDLNTGELFF. CDR3 coding DNA: TGTGCCAGTAGACTAGACCTGAACACCGGGGAGCTGTTTTTT.

The chain employs TRBV29-1 and TRBJ1-2, with a weak D call TRBD1 (6 bases). Germline assignment: CDR1 SQVTM and CDR2 ANQGSEA. This CDR3 spans 12 amino acids. Trimming shortened V by 7 bases and J by 2 bases, and 11 bases separated the two germline ends. CDR3 region: CSAHRANYGYTF. CDR3 in DNA: TGCAGCGCCCACAGGGCCAACTATGGCTACACCTTC. The full variable domain, its missing parts supplied by reference TRBV29-1 and TRBJ1-2, is SAVISQKPSRDICQRGTSLTIQCQVDSQVTMMFWYRQQPGQSLTLIATANQGSEATYESGFVIDKFPISRPNLTFSTLTVSNMSPEDSSIYLCSAHRANYGYTFGSGTRLTVV.

The sample holds one count of this clone. V usage is TRBV28 and J usage is TRBJ2-1; 9 bases fit TRBD1. The CDR3 spans 16 residues. The germline V gene encodes CDR1 MDHEN and CDR2 SYDVKM. V trimming: 8 bases; J trimming: 8 bases; junction bases outside the gene matches: 16. The CDR3, as DNA: TGTGCCAGCGCGGCCCCCGCCCGGGACAGGGTCGATGAGCAGTTCTTC. It specifies CASAAPARDRVDEQFF.

This chain joins TRBV6-1 and TRBJ2-7, with 8 nucleotides matching TRBD1. CDR1 MNHNS and CDR2 SASEGT come from the germline V gene. The CDR3 extends over 14 amino acids. The V and J ends lost 4 bases and 1 base, in that order; junction bases with no gene match: 3. The CDR3, as DNA: TGTGCCAGCAGTGCCCGACAGGGGTCCTACGAGCAGTACTTC. Protein: CASSARQGSYEQYF.

This clone appeared once. The chain uses TRBV11-2 and TRBJ1-4; 9 bases map to TRBD1. After removal of 0 bases from V and 6 bases from J, the junction contained 5 bases not matched to a gene. There are 16 residues in the CDR3. Germline V lookup: CDR1 SGHAT, CDR2 FQNNGV. The CDR3 region has the DNA TGTGCCAGCAGCTTAGACACAGGGGGCGAAGATGAAAAACTGTTTTTT. Its protein is CASSLDTGGEDEKLFF.

In the case of this clone: The junction and the germline gene differ at one end; a read error may be behind it. The chain joins TRBV2 to TRBJ2-6; possibly TRBD1 for D (5 bases). CDR3 length equals 16 residues. CDR1 is SNHLY, CDR2 FYNNEI, per germline. The CDR3, as DNA: TGTGCCAGCAGTGGCCTACCCGACTCTGGGGCCAGCGTCCTGACTTTC. Amino acid sequence: CASSGLPDSGASVLTF. Variable domain in full (rest from reference TRBV2 and TRBJ2-6): EPEVTQTPSHQVTQMGQEVILRCVPISNHLYFYWYRQILGQKVEFLVSFYNNEISEKSEIFDDQFSVERPDGSNFTLKIRSTKLEDSAMYFCASSGLPDSGASVLTFGAGSRLTVL.

The chain carries TRBV7-9 and TRBJ2-3, with no clear D. V lost 8 bases, J lost 3 bases, and 3 bases lay in between. CDR1 and CDR2 (germline): SEHNR, FQNEAQ (reference sequence). This CDR3 has 10 residues. DNA of the CDR3: TGTGCCAGCTCGACAGATACGCAGTATTTT. Amino acids: CASSTDTQYF.

The J gene is TRBJ1-1, the V gene TRBV9; the D gene is possibly TRBD1 (5 bases). Trimming took 0 bases from V and 7 from J, leaving 10 bases between them. CDR1 and CDR2 from the germline V gene are SGDLS and YYNGEE. The CDR3 loop spans 13 amino acids. CDR3 region: CASSVGGDGEAFF. CDR3 nucleotides: TGTGCCAGCAGCGTAGGGGGGGACGGTGAAGCTTTCTTT.

The V and J genes are TRBV2 and TRBJ2-3, with a weak D call TRBD2 (6 bases). CDR1 and CDR2 (germline): SNHLY, FYNNEI. This CDR3 spans 16 amino acids. V was trimmed by 8 bases and J by 0 bases, leaving 18 bases between them. The DNA for the CDR3 is TGTGCCAGCGGGCGGGGCGGAAGCGTTAGCACAGATACGCAGTATTTT. Translated: CASGRGGSVSTDTQYF.

The chain has TRBV6-6 and TRBJ1-1; D is unclear. CDR1 and CDR2 from the germline V gene are MNHNY and SVGAGI (reference sequence). Trimming pared 4 bases from V and 1 base from J, leaving 10 bases between. The CDR3 is made up of 14 amino acids. CDR3 bases: TGTGCCAGCAGTTTTGAGGGTTCGAACACTGAAGCTTTCTTT. Translated, it gives CASSFEGSNTEAFF.

This sequence joins TRBV7-9 and TRBJ2-3; no reliable D call. CDR1 SEHNR and CDR2 FQNEAQ come from the germline V gene (reference sequence). The length of the CDR3 is 12 residues. Trimming cost V 5 bases and J 0 bases, with 3 bases left between them. CDR3 DNA: TGTGCCAGCAGCGAGAGCACAGATACGCAGTATTTT. It translates to CASSESTDTQYF.

This rearrangement joins TRBV25-1 to TRBJ2-7; 7 bases are a match to TRBD2. There are 15 residues in the CDR3. V lost 4 bases, J lost 7 bases, and 13 bases stayed unmatched. Germline values: CDR1 MGHDK, CDR2 SYGVNS. The CDR3 reads CASSGWSGGDGEQYF. CDR3 DNA sequence: TGTGCCAGCAGTGGGTGGTCGGGGGGAGATGGAGAGCAGTACTTC.

The chain links TRBV6-1 to TRBJ1-2; a weak D match, TRBD1 (6 bases). This CDR3 comprises 16 residues. CDR1 and CDR2 from the germline V gene are MNHNS and SASEGT. Trimming pared 2 bases from V and 3 bases from J, leaving 16 bases between. CDR3 sequence reads: CASSEIWGTPDYGYTF. In nucleotides, the CDR3 is TGTGCCAGCAGTGAAATTTGGGGGACACCAGACTATGGCTACACCTTC.

Note on this clone: Compared with germline, one end of the junction differs, possibly owing to a read error. The chain recombines TRBV7-8 with TRBJ1-2, with D hard to call. This CDR3 contains 15 residues. Germline assignment: CDR1 SGHVS and CDR2 FQNEAQ. The chain's CDR3 is CASSLEATGIYGYPF. The CDR3 bases are TGTGCCAGCAGCTTAGAGGCCACGGGGATCTATGGCTACCCCTTC.

The chain combines TRBV5-1 with TRBJ1-1; D remains ambiguous. Deletions cut 0 bases from V and 2 bases from J, with 11 bases between. This CDR3 is 15 amino acids long. Germline V CDR1 and CDR2: SGHRS, YFSETQ. The CDR3 coding sequence is TGCGCCAGCAGCTTGGTTTTTCAGCGCAACACTGAAGCTTTCTTT. Protein product: CASSLVFQRNTEAFF.

The chain carries TRBV7-2 and TRBJ2-3, with D possibly being TRBD2 (6 bases). With 1 base removed from V and 2 bases from J, the gap between germline ends came to 13 bases. This CDR3 is 16 amino acids long. Germline V gene sequence: CDR1 SGHTA, CDR2 FQGNSA. DNA of the CDR3: TGTGCCAGCAGCTTAGTCGGGACTCATTCCACAGATACGCAGTATTTT. This gives the protein CASSLVGTHSTDTQYF.

V is TRBV10-3 and J is TRBJ1-1, with D unclear. CDR1 is ENHRY and CDR2 is SYGVKD in the germline V gene. This CDR3 is built from 15 residues. Trimming removed 2 bases at V and 2 bases at J, with 12 bases between. CDR3 nucleotide sequence: TGTGCCATCAGTGAGCCCTCGACACCTAACACTGAAGCTTTCTTT. As protein: CAISEPSTPNTEAFF.

Turning to this clone: The junction and the germline gene differ at one end; a read error may be behind it. The rearrangement uses TRBV5-6 and TRBJ1-2, with TRBD1 identical over 8 bases. CDR3 size: 15 residues. Germline-derived CDR1 and CDR2 are SGHDT and YYEEEE. The CDR3 nucleotides read TGTGCCAGCAGATTGGTTCGCAGGGGGCCAACGGGCTACACCTTC. Amino acids: CASRLVRRGPTGYTF.

The rearrangement joins TRBV11-2 to TRBJ1-1, with TRBD1 matching over 7 bases. Germline CDR1 SGHAT, CDR2 FQNNGV. The CDR3 contains 15 residues. After removal of 2 bases from V and 5 bases from J, the junction contained 8 bases not matched to a gene. The CDR3 loop is CASSLLQGLRTEAFF. The CDR3 DNA sequence: TGTGCCAGCAGCTTACTACAGGGGCTACGGACTGAAGCTTTCTTT.

The chain recombines TRBV5-1 with TRBJ2-5; TRBD2 matches 10 bases. J lost 5 bases, V lost 4 bases, and 5 bases had no gene match. The CDR3 is made up of 14 amino acids. Germline CDR1 is SGHRS and CDR2 is YFSETQ. CDR3 region: CASSQGLAWETQYF. In DNA, the CDR3 is TGCGCCAGCAGCCAGGGACTAGCGTGGGAGACCCAGTACTTC. Filled out from reference TRBV5-1 and TRBJ2-5, the complete variable domain reads KAGVTQTPRYLIKTRGQQVTLSCSPISGHRSVSWYQQTPGQGLQFLFEYFSETQRNKGNFPGRFSGRQFSNSRSEMNVSTLELGDSALYLCASSQGLAWETQYFGPGTRLLVL.